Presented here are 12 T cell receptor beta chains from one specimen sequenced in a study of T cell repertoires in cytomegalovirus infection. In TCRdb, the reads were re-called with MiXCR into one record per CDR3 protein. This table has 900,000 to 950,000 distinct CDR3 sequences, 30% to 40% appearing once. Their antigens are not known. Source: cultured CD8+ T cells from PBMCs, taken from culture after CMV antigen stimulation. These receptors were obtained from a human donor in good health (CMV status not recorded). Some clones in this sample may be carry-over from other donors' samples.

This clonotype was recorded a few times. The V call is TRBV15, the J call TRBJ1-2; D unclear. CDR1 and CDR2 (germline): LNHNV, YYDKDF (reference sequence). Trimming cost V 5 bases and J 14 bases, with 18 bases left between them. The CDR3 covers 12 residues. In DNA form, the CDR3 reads TGTGCCACCAGCGCGCCGGGCCCTTGGGTTACCTTC. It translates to CATSAPGPWVTF.

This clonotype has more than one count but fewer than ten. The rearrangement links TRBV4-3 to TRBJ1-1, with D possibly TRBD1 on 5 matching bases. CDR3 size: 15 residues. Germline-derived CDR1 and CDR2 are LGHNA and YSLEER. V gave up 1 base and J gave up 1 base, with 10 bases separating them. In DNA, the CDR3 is TGCGCCAGCAGCCAAGTTGTGGGACCGAACACTGAAGCTTTCTTT. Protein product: CASSQVVGPNTEAFF.

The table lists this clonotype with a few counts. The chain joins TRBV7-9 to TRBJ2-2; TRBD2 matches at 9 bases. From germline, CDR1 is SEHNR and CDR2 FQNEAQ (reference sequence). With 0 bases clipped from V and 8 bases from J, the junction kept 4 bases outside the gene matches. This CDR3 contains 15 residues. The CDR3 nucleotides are TGTGCCAGCAGCTTAGCGACTAGCGGAGGAGGGGAGCTGTTTTTT. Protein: CASSLATSGGGELFF.

The CDR3 DNA is TGTGCCACCAGCAGAAACAGGGTCCGTCGTGAAAAACTGTTTTTT. It specifies CATSRNRVRREKLFF. This sequence joins TRBV15 and TRBJ1-4, with D possibly being TRBD1 (6 bases). Germline loops: CDR1 LNHNV, CDR2 YYDKDF (reference sequence). The CDR3 totals 15 residues. The germline V and J ends were trimmed by 2 bases and 7 bases, with 14 bases remaining between them.

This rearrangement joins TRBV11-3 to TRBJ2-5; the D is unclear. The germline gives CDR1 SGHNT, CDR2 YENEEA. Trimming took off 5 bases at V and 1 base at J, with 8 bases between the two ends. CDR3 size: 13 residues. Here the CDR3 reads CASSAHGQETQYF. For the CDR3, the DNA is TGTGCCAGCAGCGCCCACGGCCAAGAGACCCAGTACTTC.

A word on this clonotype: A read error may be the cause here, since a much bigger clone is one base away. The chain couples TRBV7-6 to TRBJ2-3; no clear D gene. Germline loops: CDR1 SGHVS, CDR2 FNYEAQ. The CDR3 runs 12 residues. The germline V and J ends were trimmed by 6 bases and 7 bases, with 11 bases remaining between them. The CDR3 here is CASSKKRYTQYF. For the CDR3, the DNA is TGTGCCAGCAGTAAGAAAAGATATACGCAGTATTTT.

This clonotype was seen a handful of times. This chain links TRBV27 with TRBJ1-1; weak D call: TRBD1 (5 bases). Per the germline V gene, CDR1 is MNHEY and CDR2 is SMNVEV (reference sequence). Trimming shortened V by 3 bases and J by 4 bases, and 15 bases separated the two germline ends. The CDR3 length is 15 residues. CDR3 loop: CASSFWQGRGTEAFF. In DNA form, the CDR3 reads TGTGCCAGCAGTTTTTGGCAGGGTAGGGGCACTGAAGCTTTCTTT.

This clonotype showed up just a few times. For the CDR3, the DNA is TGTGCCAGCAGCTTACCCCCGGGGTCCCCTTTGGGGACCCAGTACTTC. Translated: CASSLPPGSPLGTQYF. This rearrangement joins TRBV7-8 to TRBJ2-5; D possibly corresponds to TRBD2 (5 bases). V was cut by 2 bases and J by 7 bases, with 20 bases left in between. Germline CDR1 reads SGHVS; CDR2 reads FQNEAQ. The CDR3 totals 16 residues.

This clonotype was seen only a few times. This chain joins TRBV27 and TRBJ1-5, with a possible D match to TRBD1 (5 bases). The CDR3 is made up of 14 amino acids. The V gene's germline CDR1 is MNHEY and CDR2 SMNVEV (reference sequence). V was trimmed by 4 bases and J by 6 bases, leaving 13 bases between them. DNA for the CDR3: TGTGCCAGCAGTTCTGGGACCCTGGTTCAGCCCCAGCATTTT. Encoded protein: CASSSGTLVQPQHF.

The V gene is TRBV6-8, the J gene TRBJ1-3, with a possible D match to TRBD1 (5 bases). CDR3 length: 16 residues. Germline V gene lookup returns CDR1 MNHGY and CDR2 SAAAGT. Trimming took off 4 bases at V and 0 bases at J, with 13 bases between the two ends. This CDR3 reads CASSFGVGTSGNTIYF. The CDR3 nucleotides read TGTGCCAGCAGTTTCGGTGTGGGGACCTCTGGAAACACCATATATTTT.

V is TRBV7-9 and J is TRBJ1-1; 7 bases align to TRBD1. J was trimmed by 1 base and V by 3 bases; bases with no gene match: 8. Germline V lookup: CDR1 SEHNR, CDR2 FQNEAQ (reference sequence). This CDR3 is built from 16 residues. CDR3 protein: CASSFAGGQKNTEAFF. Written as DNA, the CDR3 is TGTGCCAGCAGCTTTGCGGGGGGACAGAAGAACACTGAAGCTTTCTTT.

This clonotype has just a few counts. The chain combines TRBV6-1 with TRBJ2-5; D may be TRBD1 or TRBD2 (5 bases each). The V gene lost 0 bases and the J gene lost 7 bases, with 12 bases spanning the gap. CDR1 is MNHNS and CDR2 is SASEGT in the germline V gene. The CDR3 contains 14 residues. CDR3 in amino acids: CASSEATGAGTQYF. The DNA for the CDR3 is TGTGCCAGCAGTGAAGCGACCGGGGCAGGGACCCAGTACTTC.